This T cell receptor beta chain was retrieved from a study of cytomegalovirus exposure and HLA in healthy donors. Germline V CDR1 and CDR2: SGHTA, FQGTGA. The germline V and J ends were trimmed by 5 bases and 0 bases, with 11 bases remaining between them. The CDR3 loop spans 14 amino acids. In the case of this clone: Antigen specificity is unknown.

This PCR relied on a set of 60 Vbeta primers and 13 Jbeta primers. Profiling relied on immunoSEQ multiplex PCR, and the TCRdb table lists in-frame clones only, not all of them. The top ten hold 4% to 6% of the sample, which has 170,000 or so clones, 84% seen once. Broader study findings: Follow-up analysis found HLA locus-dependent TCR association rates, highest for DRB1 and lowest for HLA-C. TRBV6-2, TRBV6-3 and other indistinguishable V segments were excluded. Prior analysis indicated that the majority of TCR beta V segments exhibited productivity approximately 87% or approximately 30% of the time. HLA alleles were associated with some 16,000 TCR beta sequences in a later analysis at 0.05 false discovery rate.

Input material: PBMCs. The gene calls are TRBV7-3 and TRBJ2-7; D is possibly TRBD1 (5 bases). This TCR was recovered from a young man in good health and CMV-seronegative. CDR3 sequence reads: CASSPGQTSYEQYF. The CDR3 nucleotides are TGTGCCAGCAGCCCCGGACAAACCTCCTACGAGCAGTACTTC.